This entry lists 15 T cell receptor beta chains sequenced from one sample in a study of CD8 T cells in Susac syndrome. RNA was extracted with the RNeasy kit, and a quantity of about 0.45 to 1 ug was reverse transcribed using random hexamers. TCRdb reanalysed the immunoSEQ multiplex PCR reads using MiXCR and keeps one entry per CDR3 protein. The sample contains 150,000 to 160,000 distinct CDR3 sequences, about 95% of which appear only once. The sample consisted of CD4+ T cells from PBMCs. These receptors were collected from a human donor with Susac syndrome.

This CDR3 is CASGLNFRGAYEQYF. The CDR3 DNA is TGTGCCAGCGGGTTGAACTTCAGGGGAGCCTACGAGCAGTACTTC. The J gene is TRBJ2-7, the V gene TRBV5-6; TRBD1 might be the D (6 bases). The ends were cut back, 7 bases at V and 2 bases at J, with 19 bases in the middle. The CDR3 sequence is 15 residues long. Germline-derived CDR1 and CDR2 are SGHDT and YYEEEE.

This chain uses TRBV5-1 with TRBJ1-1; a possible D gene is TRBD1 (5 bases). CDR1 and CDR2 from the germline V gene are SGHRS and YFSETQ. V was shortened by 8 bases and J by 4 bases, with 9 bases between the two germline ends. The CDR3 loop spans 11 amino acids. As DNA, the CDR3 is TGCGCCAGTCAGGGAGGCACTGAAGCTTTCTTT. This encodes CASQGGTEAFF. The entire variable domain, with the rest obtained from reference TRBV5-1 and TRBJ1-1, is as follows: KAGVTQTPRYLIKTRGQQVTLSCSPISGHRSVSWYQQTPGQGLQFLFEYFSETQRNKGNFPGRFSGRQFSNSRSEMNVSTLELGDSALYLCASQGGTEAFFGQGTRLTVV.

The CDR3 DNA sequence: TGCAGTGCTAGTCTAGTCGACAATGAGCAGTTCTTC. It translates to CSASLVDNEQFF. The genes are TRBV20-1 and TRBJ2-1; D gene uncertain. Looked up from germline, CDR1 is DFQATT and CDR2 is SNEGSKA (reference sequence). The V and J ends lost 3 bases and 5 bases respectively, with 8 bases between them. CDR3 length: 12 amino acids.

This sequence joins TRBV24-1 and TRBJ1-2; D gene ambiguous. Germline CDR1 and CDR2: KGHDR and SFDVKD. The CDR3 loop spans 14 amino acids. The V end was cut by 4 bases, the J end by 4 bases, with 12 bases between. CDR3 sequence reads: CATSEPNYPYGYTF. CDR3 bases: TGTGCCACCAGTGAGCCTAACTACCCCTATGGCTACACCTTC.

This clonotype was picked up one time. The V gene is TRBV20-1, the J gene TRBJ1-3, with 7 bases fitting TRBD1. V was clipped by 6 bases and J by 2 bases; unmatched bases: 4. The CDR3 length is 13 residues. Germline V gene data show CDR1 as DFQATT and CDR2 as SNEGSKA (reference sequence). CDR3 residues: CSAKDRAGNTIYF. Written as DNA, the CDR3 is TGCAGTGCAAAAGACAGGGCTGGAAACACCATATATTTT.

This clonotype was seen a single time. The CDR3 sequence: CSADRGANTEAFF. The CDR3, as DNA: TGCAGTGCGGACAGGGGAGCGAACACTGAAGCTTTCTTT. This chain links TRBV20-1 with TRBJ1-1, with 9 bases aligning to TRBD1. CDR1 and CDR2 (germline): DFQATT, SNEGSKA (reference sequence). CDR3 length: 13 residues. V trimming: 6 bases; J trimming: 1 base; junction bases outside the gene matches: 3.

DNA for the CDR3: TGCAGCGGCGACCGGCCAGGGAACTATGGCTACACCTTC. Its protein product is CSGDRPGNYGYTF. This rearrangement joins TRBV29-1 to TRBJ1-2; possibly TRBD1 for D (5 bases). Germline V gene sequence: CDR1 SQVTM, CDR2 ANQGSEA. The CDR3 runs to 13 residues. V was clipped by 7 bases and J by 2 bases, with 14 bases between them. The full variable domain, its missing parts supplied by reference TRBV29-1 and TRBJ1-2, is SAVISQKPSRDICQRGTSLTIQCQVDSQVTMMFWYRQQPGQSLTLIATANQGSEATYESGFVIDKFPISRPNLTFSTLTVSNMSPEDSSIYLCSGDRPGNYGYTFGSGTRLTVV.

As DNA, the CDR3 is TGTGCCAGCAGCCCTACCTGGTCAGATACGCAGTATTTT. Translating gives CASSPTWSDTQYF. The V gene is TRBV3-1, the J gene TRBJ2-3; D unclear. Germline loops: CDR1 LGHDT, CDR2 YNNKEL (reference sequence). The CDR3 spans 13 residues. V was cut by 4 bases and J by 4 bases, with 9 bases left in between.

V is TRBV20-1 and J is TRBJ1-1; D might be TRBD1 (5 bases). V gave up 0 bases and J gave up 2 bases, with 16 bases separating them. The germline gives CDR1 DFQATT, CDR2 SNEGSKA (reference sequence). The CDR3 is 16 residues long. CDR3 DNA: TGCAGTGCTAGAGAGGGAAAAAGGGGACCAAACACTGAAGCTTTCTTT. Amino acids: CSAREGKRGPNTEAFF.

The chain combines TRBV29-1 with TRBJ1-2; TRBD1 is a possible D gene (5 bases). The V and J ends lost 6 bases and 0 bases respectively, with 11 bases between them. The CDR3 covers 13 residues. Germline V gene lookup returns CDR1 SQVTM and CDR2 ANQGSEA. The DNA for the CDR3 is TGCAGCGTGTTGACAGTCTCTAACTATGGCTACACCTTC. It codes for CSVLTVSNYGYTF.

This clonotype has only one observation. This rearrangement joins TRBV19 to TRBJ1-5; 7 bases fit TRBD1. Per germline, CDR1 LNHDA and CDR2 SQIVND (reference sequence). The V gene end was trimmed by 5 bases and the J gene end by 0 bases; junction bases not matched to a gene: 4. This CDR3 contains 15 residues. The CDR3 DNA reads TGTGCCAGTAGTTCCAGGGGGAATAGCAATCAGCCCCAGCATTTT. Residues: CASSSRGNSNQPQHF.

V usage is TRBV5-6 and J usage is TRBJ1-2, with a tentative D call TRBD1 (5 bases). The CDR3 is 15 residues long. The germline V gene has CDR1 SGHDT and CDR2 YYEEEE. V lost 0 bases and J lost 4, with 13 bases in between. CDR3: CASSLEARGSYGYTF. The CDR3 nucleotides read TGTGCCAGCAGCTTGGAGGCGAGGGGCTCCTATGGCTACACCTTC.

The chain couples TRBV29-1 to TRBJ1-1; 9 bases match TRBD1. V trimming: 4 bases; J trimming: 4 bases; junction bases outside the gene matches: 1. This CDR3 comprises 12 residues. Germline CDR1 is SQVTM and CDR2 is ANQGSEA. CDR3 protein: CSVGQGGTEAFF. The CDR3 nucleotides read TGCAGCGTTGGACAGGGGGGCACTGAAGCTTTCTTT.

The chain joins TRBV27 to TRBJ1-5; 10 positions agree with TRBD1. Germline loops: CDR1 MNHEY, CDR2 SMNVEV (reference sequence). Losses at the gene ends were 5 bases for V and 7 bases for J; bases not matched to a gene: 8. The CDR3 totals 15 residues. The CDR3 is CASSPTTGGGQPQHF. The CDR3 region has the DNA TGTGCCAGCAGTCCTACGACAGGGGGCGGACAGCCCCAGCATTTT.

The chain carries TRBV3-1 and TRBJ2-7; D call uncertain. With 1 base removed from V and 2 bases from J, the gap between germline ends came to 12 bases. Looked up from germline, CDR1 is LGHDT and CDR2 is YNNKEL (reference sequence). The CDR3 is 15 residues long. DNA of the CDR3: TGTGCCAGCAGCCAAGGAAGGGATGTTGCCTACGAGCAGTACTTC. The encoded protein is CASSQGRDVAYEQYF.